A single sample is the source of the 16 T cell receptor gamma chains below, sequenced in a study of gammadelta T cells in human blood. TCRdb re-called the RT-PCR reads through CATT. The data show 240 or so gamma-chain clones, 0.84% seen once. Material for sequencing was Vgamma9Vdelta2 gamma-delta T cells from infant blood. The receptor set was obtained from a human donor.

The rearrangement joins TRGV9 to TRGJP. Since TCRdb gives no J gene, matching the DNA to germline was used here to assign it. The germline CDR1 and CDR2 sequences are GITISATS and ISYDGTV (reference sequence). This CDR3 spans 16 amino acids. V lost 3 bases to trimming and J lost 17 bases; unmatched junction nucleotides: 16. CDR3 region: CALWELQGLGEKIKVF. The CDR3 region has the DNA TGTGCCTTGTGGGAGTTGCAAGGGTTGGGGGAAAAAATCAAGGTATTT.

This clone was observed a handful of times. This DNA's translation differs at residue 13 from TCRdb's protein, which comes from a much larger clone; a read error is likely, and the protein shown is translated from the DNA. The chain combines TRGV9 with TRGJP. No J gene was available from TCRdb, and it was assigned here by a germline match of the DNA. This CDR3 is 16 amino acids long. CDR1 is GITISATS and CDR2 is ISYDGTV in the germline V gene (reference sequence). CDR3 region: CALWEVEELGKKTKVF. The CDR3 DNA reads TGTGCCTTGTGGGAGGTCGAAGAGTTGGGCAAAAAAACCAAGGTATTT.

This clone qualifies as hyperexpanded. At the DNA level, this CDR3 is encoded by other sequences in the same sample as well. This sequence joins TRGV9 and TRGJ1 or TRGJ2. This CDR3 comprises 12 residues. Trimming took 0 bases from V and 10 from J; bases not matched to a gene: 6. Germline CDR1 GITISATS, CDR2 ISYDGTV (reference sequence). The CDR3 DNA reads TGTGCCTTGTGGGAGGTGCCGGGGAAGAAACTCTTT. It yields the protein CALWEVPGKKLF.

In this sample, this clone turned up a few times. The protein in TCRdb stems from a much larger clone and differs at residue 13 from this DNA's translation, likely a read error; here the protein is translated from the DNA. V is TRGV9 and J is TRGJP. This CDR3 has 15 amino acids. From germline, CDR1 is GITISATS and CDR2 ISYDGTV (reference sequence). CDR3 in DNA: TGTGCCTTGTGGGAGCAAGAGTTGGGCAAAAAAATCATGGTATTT. It specifies CALWEQELGKKIMVF.

This clone was counted between two and nine times. A far larger clone differs by one base, so this is likely a read error. The V gene is TRGV10, the J gene TRGJ1 or TRGJ2. TRGV10 is reported as an ORF; its role is uncertain. The CDR3 has 10 amino acids. CDR3 sequence (DNA): TGTGCTGCGTGGGATTATAGGAAACTCTTT. It is translated as CAAWDYRKLF.

This clone rates as large. This chain links TRGV9 with TRGJP. The CDR3 covers 15 residues. J gave up 11 bases and V 0 bases, and 4 bases lay outside the gene matches. From germline, CDR1 is GITISATS and CDR2 ISYDGTV (reference sequence). The CDR3: CALWEVRVGKKIKVF. The CDR3 nucleotides read TGTGCCTTGTGGGAGGTGAGGGTGGGCAAAAAAATCAAGGTATTT.

By proportion, this clone is large. The chain recombines TRGV9 with TRGJP. The germline V gene encodes CDR1 GITISATS and CDR2 ISYDGTV (reference sequence). The CDR3 consists of 16 residues. The V and J ends lost 2 bases and 4 bases, in that order; junction bases with no gene match: 2. The CDR3 region is CALWEDQELGKKIKVF. In DNA form, the CDR3 reads TGTGCCTTGTGGGAGGACCAAGAGTTGGGCAAAAAAATCAAGGTATTT.

By frequency in the sample, this clone is hyperexpanded. Different DNA sequences within this sample yield the same CDR3. This chain joins TRGV9 and TRGJP. CDR1 and CDR2 (germline): GITISATS, ISYDGTV (reference sequence). The CDR3 is made up of 15 amino acids. With V trimmed by 1 base and J by 6 bases, 0 bases remained unmatched. This CDR3 is CALWEVELGKKIKVF. CDR3 bases: TGTGCCTTGTGGGAGGTAGAGTTGGGCAAAAAAATCAAGGTATTT.

A note on this clone: The protein in TCRdb stems from a much larger clone and differs at residue 4 from this DNA's translation, likely a read error; here the protein is translated from the DNA. J is TRGJP and V is TRGV9. This CDR3 spans 16 amino acids. Per the germline V gene, CDR1 is GITISATS and CDR2 is ISYDGTV (reference sequence). The CDR3 DNA sequence: TGTGCCTTGTGTGAGGCACAAGAGTTGGGCAAAAAAATCAAGGTATTT. Its protein product is CALCEAQELGKKIKVF.

By sample share, this clone is large. The gene calls are TRGV9 and TRGJP. The CDR3 contains 15 residues. Germline CDR1 and CDR2: GITISATS and ISYDGTV (reference sequence). Losses at the gene ends were 2 bases for V and 6 bases for J; bases not matched to a gene: 1. The DNA for the CDR3 is TGTGCCTTGTGGGAGGGAGAGTTGGGCAAAAAAATCAAGGTATTT. Translation: CALWEGELGKKIKVF.

This clone was observed a handful of times. A read error likely explains why the TCRdb protein, taken from a much larger clone, differs from this DNA's translation at residue 9; the protein shown is translated from the DNA. The V and J genes are TRGV9 and TRGJP. CDR3 size: 15 residues. The germline CDR1 and CDR2 sequences are GITISATS and ISYDGTV (reference sequence). DNA of the CDR3: TGTGCCTTGTGGGAGCAAGAGTTGAGCAAAAAAATCAAGGTATTT. Its translation is CALWEQELSKKIKVF.

This clone has only a few counts. A far larger clone is only one base removed, so a read error is likely. Other DNA sequences of this sample code for an identical CDR3. The rearrangement links TRGV9 to TRGJP1. V dropped 3 bases and J dropped 0; count of bases not matched to a gene: 7. Germline V CDR1 and CDR2: GITISATS, ISYDGTV (reference sequence). This CDR3 contains 16 residues. The CDR3 DNA sequence: TGTGCCTTGTGGGAGTCCCTTTATACCACTGGTTGGTTCAAGATATTT. Encoded protein: CALWESLYTTGWFKIF.

By share, this clone counts as large (0.1 to 1%). This chain joins TRGV9 and TRGJP. The CDR3 runs to 16 residues. Germline CDR1 reads GITISATS; CDR2 reads ISYDGTV (reference sequence). V gave up 0 bases and J gave up 9 bases; unmatched junction bases: 5. This CDR3 reads CALWEVHGLGKKIKVF. CDR3 DNA: TGTGCCTTGTGGGAGGTGCACGGGTTGGGCAAAAAAATCAAGGTATTT.

The sample holds a few counts of this clone. A far larger clone is just one base off, so this is likely a read error. The V gene corresponds to TRGV9; no J gene was called. Germline CDR1 is GITISATS and CDR2 is ISYDGTV (reference sequence). The CDR3 has 16 residues. For the CDR3, the DNA is TGTGCCTTGTGGGAGGTGCCTGAGTTGGGCAAAAAAATCAAGGTGTTT. Amino acid sequence: CALWEVPELGKKIKVF.

This clone has more than one count but fewer than ten. This likely traces to a read error, being one base from a far larger clone. This chain joins TRGV9 and TRGJP. Here the J gene was assigned by germline matching of the DNA, as TCRdb has none. J lost 10 bases, V lost 4 bases, and 1 base had no gene match. The length of the CDR3 is 13 residues. Germline V gene lookup returns CDR1 GITISATS and CDR2 ISYDGTV (reference sequence). DNA for the CDR3: TGTGCCTTGTGGGATTTGGGCAAAAAAATCAAGGTATTT. It translates to CALWDLGKKIKVF.

A word on this clone: This DNA's translation and the protein TCRdb lists, from a much larger clone, do not match at residue 7, likely due to a read error; the protein shown is translated from the DNA. The chain carries TRGV9 and TRGJP. Trimming removed 4 bases from V and 3 bases from J; junction bases left unmatched: 6. Looked up from germline, CDR1 is GITISATS and CDR2 is ISYDGTV (reference sequence). This CDR3 has 17 residues. The chain's CDR3 is CALWDETQELGKKIKVF. CDR3 sequence (DNA): TGTGCCTTGTGGGACGAAACGCAAGAGTTGGGCAAAAAAATCAAGGTATTT.